This TCR beta chain was profiled in a study of blood T cell repertoires in COVID-19. This CDR3 comprises 14 residues. CDR1 is MNHEY and CDR2 is SVGAGI in the germline V gene. Losses at the gene ends were 6 bases for V and 5 bases for J; bases not matched to a gene: 8. Sequencing was performed with immunoSEQ multiplex PCR; in TCRdb, only in-frame clones are kept and a portion is missing. The top ten hold roughly 2.5% of the sample, which has 68,000 or so clones, roughly 90% seen once. The chain links TRBV6-5 to TRBJ1-1; 8 bases map to TRBD1. The receptor was derived from a man between 65 and 85 years old with active or convalescent COVID-19. Specimen: peripheral blood. The DNA for the CDR3 is TGTGCCAGCAGCTTCTCAGGGGGCCCGACTGAAGCTTTCTTT. Protein sequence: CASSFSGGPTEAFF.